A selection of T cell receptor beta chains follows, all from one sample in a study of blood T cell repertoires in COVID-19. Only in-frame clones appear in the TCRdb table, and some are missing; sequencing was by immunoSEQ multiplex PCR. The repertoire holds some 300,000 clones, around nine tenths seen once, with around 3.9% in the top ten. Sequenced: PBMCs or T cells enriched from blood (not recorded which). Receptors were obtained from a woman in her 30s who had been exposed to COVID-19. CDR3s include the opening cysteine and the closing phenylalanine or tryptophan. The D gene is left open where the match is weak. A clone size is listed for some rows: how often the clone was seen (once, few, many), or a class if it is expanded.

v_call	clone_size	j_call	d_call	cdr3_nt	cdr3_aa
TRBV7-2	NA	TRBJ2-7	TRBD2	TGTGCCAGCTCTTTTAGCGGGCCCTACGAGCAGTACTTC	CASSFSGPYEQYF
TRBV5-4	NA	TRBJ2-5	NA	TGTGCCAGCAGTTTAGACAGTCAAGAGACCCAGTACTTC	CASSLDSQETQYF
TRBV5-1	NA	TRBJ2-7	NA	TGCGCCAGCAGCTTGACAGGGCCCTACGAGCAGTACTTC	CASSLTGPYEQYF
TRBV19	NA	TRBJ1-1	TRBD1	TGTGCCAGTAGCCGTCAGGACAGGGGGAACACTGAAGCTTTCTTT	CASSRQDRGNTEAFF
TRBV7-8	NA	TRBJ2-1	NA	TGTGCCAGCAGCTTCACGGCGGTTGGTGAGCAGTTCTTC	CASSFTAVGEQFF
TRBV2	NA	TRBJ1-1	TRBD1	TGTGCCAGCAGGATAGAAGCGGGACAGGGCCAAAAAGCTTTCTTT	CASRIEAGQGQKAFF
TRBV15	NA	TRBJ2-4	TRBD2	TGTGCCACCAGCAAGCCTATAGCGGGATTAGCCAAAAACATTCAGTACTTC	CATSKPIAGLAKNIQYF
TRBV18	NA	TRBJ1-1	NA	TGTGCCAGCTCACCAAGACTGACAGGACAGAACACTGAAGCTTTCTTT	CASSPRLTGQNTEAFF
TRBV7-9	NA	TRBJ1-1	NA	TGTGCCAGCAGCTTTAATCTCGGGGCGGGGGCCCCTGAAGCTTTCTTT	CASSFNLGAGAPEAFF
TRBV9	NA	TRBJ2-5	TRBD2	TGTGCCAGCAGCGATGCCGGGACTACGGTAGGAGAGACCCAGTACTTC	CASSDAGTTVGETQYF
TRBV6-5	NA	TRBJ1-1	TRBD1	TGTGCCAGCAGTTACGGAGGACAGGGGGCTCTAGCTTTCTTT	CASSYGGQGALAFF
TRBV5-1	NA	TRBJ1-1	TRBD1	TGCGCCAGCAGCCCGGGACAGAAGAACACTGAAGCTTTCTTT	CASSPGQKNTEAFF
TRBV18	NA	TRBJ1-6	NA	TGTGCCAGCTCACCCGGACAGTATAATTCACCCCTCCACTTT	CASSPGQYNSPLHF
TRBV7-3	NA	TRBJ2-5	TRBD2	TGTGCCAGCAGCTTAAGGGGACTAGCGGGGGAAGAGACCCAGTACTTC	CASSLRGLAGEETQYF
TRBV5-6	NA	TRBJ2-7	TRBD1	TGTGCCAGCAGCCTCACGTTGGGGACAGGGAACTACGAGCAGTACTTC	CASSLTLGTGNYEQYF
TRBV2	NA	TRBJ1-4	TRBD1	TGTGCCAGCTACGGAAAAGGGACAGGTTCTGAAAAACTGTTTTTT	CASYGKGTGSEKLFF
TRBV6-5	NA	TRBJ1-6	TRBD1	TGTGCCAGCAGTTACTCGACAGGGGGCGATTCACCCCTCCACTTT	CASSYSTGGDSPLHF
TRBV2	NA	TRBJ2-5	NA	TGTGCCGGCAGGACAGAAGAGACCCAGTACTTC	CAGRTEETQYF
TRBV5-3	NA	TRBJ2-2	TRBD1	TGTGCCAGAAGCGCACCGAGACAGGGGGCGACCGGGGAGCTGTTTTTT	CARSAPRQGATGELFF
TRBV27	NA	TRBJ1-2	TRBD1	TGTGCCAGCAGCCCAGGGGGCGGCTATGGCTACACCTTC	CASSPGGGYGYTF
TRBV2	NA	TRBJ2-1	NA	TGTGCCAGCAGAGGAACCGGGACAATGAAGGGCAATGAGCAGTTCTTC	CASRGTGTMKGNEQFF
TRBV27	few	TRBJ2-2	NA	TGTGCCAGCATTGGGCAGGGGAACACCGGGGAGCTGTTTTTT	CASIGQGNTGELFF